This is a list of T cell receptor beta chains from one sample in a study of response to subunit inactivated influenza vaccine. In TCRdb, the RT-PCR reads were re-called with MiXCR into one record per CDR3 protein. The table lists 500,000 to 550,000 distinct CDR3 sequences, 7.6% of them singletons. Sequencing used PBMCs from blood, obtained about 24 months after vaccination. All receptors come from a man aged 50-75 years who received an inactivated influenza vaccine. Each CDR3 is given with its conserved first and last residue. A D gene is named only where the DNA matches it firmly. Rows may omit the clone size; those that give it use once, few, many or a size class.

cdr3_nt cdr3_aa v_call clone_size j_call d_call
TGTGCCAGTAGGGCTATCGGGCTAGCGGGTCCAGATACGCAGTATTTT CASRAIGLAGPDTQYF TRBV19 many TRBJ2-3 TRBD2
TGCGCCAGCAGCTTGTGGGGTTGGGGGGACACTGAAGCTTTCTTT CASSLWGWGDTEAFF TRBV5-1 NA TRBJ1-1 NA
TGTGCCACCAGCAGATCAAGGCAGAGGGGCACAGATACGCAGTATTTT CATSRSRQRGTDTQYF TRBV15 many TRBJ2-3 NA
TGTGCCAGCAGTTTACTAGCGGGAGACGAGCAGTACTTC CASSLLAGDEQYF TRBV12-3/TRBV12-4 many TRBJ2-7 TRBD2
TGCGCCAGCAGCCAGAAAATCGGACAGGGGGATAATGAGCAGTTCTTC CASSQKIGQGDNEQFF TRBV5-1 many TRBJ2-1 TRBD1
TGTGCCAGCAGCTTCCCAGTGGGTGAGCAGTTCTTC CASSFPVGEQFF TRBV5-4 NA TRBJ2-1 NA
TGTGCCGCCAGCCTGGAGGACAGGGGTGGAGAGACCCAGTACTTC CAASLEDRGGETQYF TRBV15 NA TRBJ2-5 TRBD1
TGCGCCAGCAGCTATTTAACCGGGACACACTCTGCTAACTATGGCTACACCTTC CASSYLTGTHSANYGYTF TRBV5-1 many TRBJ1-2 NA
TGTGCCAGCAGTTCTGGTCGAGGGCTTAATGAAAAACTGTTTTTT CASSSGRGLNEKLFF TRBV6-5 few TRBJ1-4 NA
TGTGCCAGCGACAGGGAGGGTGAAAAACTGTTTTTT CASDREGEKLFF TRBV25-1 many TRBJ1-4 TRBD1
TGCGCCAGCAGCCAAGTAGCTACCCGCACAGATACGCAGTATTTT CASSQVATRTDTQYF TRBV4-1 many TRBJ2-3 NA
TGTGCCAGCAGCCAAGGACCCCGGAGCACAGATACGCAGTATTTT CASSQGPRSTDTQYF TRBV11-2 NA TRBJ2-3 NA
TGCAGCGTTGGGGGAGACAGGGGGATCTACGAGCAGTACTTC CSVGGDRGIYEQYF TRBV29-1 many TRBJ2-7 TRBD1
TGTGCCAGCAGGCAACCGGGACAGACCTACGAGCAGTACTTC CASRQPGQTYEQYF TRBV11-2 NA TRBJ2-7 TRBD1
TGTGCCAGCAGCTCTTCTCTTGATACGCAGTATTTT CASSSSLDTQYF TRBV12-3/TRBV12-4 NA TRBJ2-3 NA
TGTGCCAGCAGTGTCAGGGTTGCAGAGACCCAGTACTTC CASSVRVAETQYF TRBV12-3/TRBV12-4 few TRBJ2-5 NA